The rows below give T cell receptor beta chains drawn from one sample of a study of CD8 T cells in ankylosing spondylitis. TCRdb ran MiXCR on the 5' RACE reads and lists one entry per CDR3 protein. The sample yields 200,000 to 250,000 distinct CDR3 sequences, around 10% seen once. The sample consisted of blood, either unsorted or a sorted T cell fraction (not recorded which). Source of these receptors: a male donor with ankylosing spondylitis or in good health (not recorded which). CDR3s leave out the opening cysteine and the closing phenylalanine or tryptophan. Fields, in order: V gene, J gene, CDR3 protein.

V: TRBV28; J: TRBJ2-6; CDR3: ASSQQGSGANVLT
V: TRBV7-2; J: TRBJ1-2; CDR3: ASSSPNAGNYGYT
V: TRBV20-1; J: TRBJ2-3; CDR3: SAPTGASTDTQY
V: TRBV7-2; J: TRBJ2-7; CDR3: ASSLVGTATYEQY
V: TRBV29-1; J: TRBJ1-2; CDR3: SVPLGGDYGYT
V: TRBV29-1; J: TRBJ2-7; CDR3: SALPPGSYEQY
V: TRBV6-1; J: TRBJ2-2; CDR3: ASSPDMSYGAGELF
V: TRBV10-3; J: TRBJ2-1; CDR3: ASAGDSPYNEQF
V: TRBV4-1; J: TRBJ2-4; CDR3: ASSQPGQRTKNIQY
V: TRBV20-1; J: TRBJ1-1; CDR3: SATTPANTEAF
V: TRBV27; J: TRBJ2-1; CDR3: ASSSLTYNEQF
V: TRBV7-3; J: TRBJ2-1; CDR3: ASSRDRSYNEQF
V: TRBV20-1; J: TRBJ2-7; CDR3: SVREGDYEQY
V: TRBV3-1; J: TRBJ2-7; CDR3: ASSHSGLAERYEQY
V: TRBV5-1; J: TRBJ2-1; CDR3: ASSLDPGGGHPNNEQF
V: TRBV29-1; J: TRBJ2-7; CDR3: SATTGVSYEQY
V: TRBV20-1; J: TRBJ2-1; CDR3: SARVGDPYNEQF
V: TRBV6-2/TRBV6-3; J: TRBJ1-1; CDR3: ASRKTGVLTEAF
V: TRBV29-1; J: TRBJ2-1; CDR3: SVEVNSGGNYNEQF
V: TRBV4-1; J: TRBJ1-5; CDR3: ASSQALQGMHQPQH
V: TRBV12-3/TRBV12-4; J: TRBJ2-7; CDR3: ASSLTPVRVHEQY
V: TRBV5-1; J: TRBJ1-1; CDR3: ASSSVDGNTEAF
V: TRBV7-2; J: TRBJ1-2; CDR3: ASRFGTGTNYGYT
V: TRBV5-6; J: TRBJ2-7; CDR3: ASSLLIPGQGTHEQY
V: TRBV5-1; J: TRBJ2-1; CDR3: ASSDGLPRLLAGVSYNEQF
V: TRBV3-1; J: TRBJ1-2; CDR3: ASSSGTAYGYT
V: TRBV6-2/TRBV6-3; J: TRBJ1-1; CDR3: ASSSTGTGGRAF
V: TRBV3-1; J: TRBJ1-1; CDR3: ASSPGTGDTEAF
V: TRBV7-8; J: TRBJ2-2; CDR3: ASSLVRGTAELF
V: TRBV30; J: TRBJ1-1; CDR3: AWSWLHSNTEAF
V: TRBV5-1; J: TRBJ1-5; CDR3: ASSLGTGRYQPQH
V: TRBV2; J: TRBJ2-1; CDR3: ASSEAPGGGARVQF
V: TRBV12-3/TRBV12-4; J: TRBJ1-5; CDR3: ASSLTGYQPQH
V: TRBV28; J: TRBJ1-1; CDR3: ASSPGAQHTEAF
V: TRBV5-5; J: TRBJ2-7; CDR3: ASSFSGTPPTREQY
V: TRBV6-5; J: TRBJ1-1; CDR3: ASSPSVGGGTEAF
V: TRBV29-1; J: TRBJ2-3; CDR3: SVKDRLGTDTQY
V: TRBV12-3/TRBV12-4; J: TRBJ2-5; CDR3: ASSTRLNTASQETQY
V: TRBV2; J: TRBJ2-7; CDR3: ASSRQDSTYEQY
V: TRBV29-1; J: TRBJ2-3; CDR3: SASGIRTDTQY
V: TRBV12-3/TRBV12-4; J: TRBJ2-1; CDR3: ASSLLLGGNEQF
V: TRBV10-3; J: TRBJ1-1; CDR3: AISSFTNTEAF
V: TRBV12-5; J: TRBJ2-3; CDR3: ASGLDRDTDRQY
V: TRBV15; J: TRBJ1-5; CDR3: ATSRDPGNQPQH
V: TRBV15; J: TRBJ2-5; CDR3: ATSRTTAYQETQY
V: TRBV9; J: TRBJ2-5; CDR3: ASSVGDSEETQY
V: TRBV5-1; J: TRBJ2-2; CDR3: ASSLRRANTGELF
V: TRBV5-6; J: TRBJ2-5; CDR3: ASSSWGEGVGETQY
V: TRBV15; J: TRBJ1-4; CDR3: ATSYSATNEKLF
V: TRBV20-1; J: TRBJ2-3; CDR3: SEFGASTDTQY
V: TRBV6-4; J: TRBJ2-3; CDR3: ASSDSPRLAQY
V: TRBV28; J: TRBJ2-2; CDR3: ASSPPGRGANTGELF
V: TRBV7-8; J: TRBJ2-7; CDR3: ASSLALTAYEQY
V: TRBV7-9; J: TRBJ2-6; CDR3: ASSLSVAGANVLT
V: TRBV7-9; J: TRBJ2-3; CDR3: ASSLLFRSRTDTQY
V: TRBV6-1; J: TRBJ2-4; CDR3: ASSRKRLAKNIQY
V: TRBV29-1; J: TRBJ2-5; CDR3: SVEGMDVQETQY
V: TRBV3-1; J: TRBJ2-3; CDR3: ASSQDVTSGTQY